This TCR beta chain was retrieved from a study of T-cell reconstitution after alpha-beta-depleted transplantation in children. The CDR3 is made up of 12 amino acids. V was pared by 5 bases and J by 6 bases, with 8 bases between. Germline CDR1 reads LNHNV; CDR2 reads YYDKDF (reference sequence). Construction of the TCRbeta library involved unique molecular identifiers. MiXCR, applied by TCRdb to the PCR reads, yields one record per CDR3 protein. This table has around 340,000 distinct CDR3 sequences, 13% appearing once. This sample comprised PBMCs, obtained from the stem cell graft. The V gene is TRBV15, the J gene TRBJ2-1; possibly TRBD1 or TRBD2 for D (5 bases each). This clonotype was obtained from a human donor who donated a stem cell graft to a child with Fanconi anemia. The CDR3 nucleotides read TGTGCCACCAGCGGGACGATCAATGAGCAGTTCTTC. This encodes CATSGTINEQFF.